These 13 T cell receptor beta chains were sequenced from one sample in a study of CD8 T cells in ankylosing spondylitis. Each CDR3 protein gets one entry after TCRdb re-called the 5' RACE reads with MiXCR. This repertoire shows fewer than 250,000 distinct CDR3 sequences, roughly 24% found once; its top ten account for under 7%. The sample comprised blood, either unsorted or a sorted T cell fraction (not recorded which). The source of these receptors is a male donor with ankylosing spondylitis or in good health (not recorded which).

The chain recombines TRBV20-1 with TRBJ2-2; D is unclear. In germline, CDR1 is DFQATT, CDR2 SNEGSKA (reference sequence). V dropped 4 bases and J dropped 13 bases, with 16 bases sitting between them. This CDR3 is built from 12 residues. The CDR3 loop is CSATSGVGVLFF. The CDR3 DNA follows: TGCAGTGCTACCTCTGGGGTTGGCGTGCTGTTTTTT.

At least ten counts were recorded for this clonotype. V and J are TRBV28 and TRBJ2-2; D remains unclear. CDR1 MDHEN and CDR2 SYDVKM come from the germline V gene. The CDR3 sequence is 13 residues long. Trimming cost V 6 bases and J 4 bases, with 9 bases left between them. DNA of the CDR3: TGTGCCAGCAGACGACCTACCACCGGGGAGCTGTTTTTT. Translated: CASRRPTTGELFF.

The rearrangement joins TRBV20-1 to TRBJ2-1; 8 bases map to TRBD2. V was clipped by 0 bases and J by 7 bases; unmatched bases: 11. CDR1 is DFQATT, CDR2 SNEGSKA, per germline (reference sequence). This CDR3 spans 16 amino acids. The CDR3 loop reads CSARDRYAGGRNEQFF. As DNA, the CDR3 is TGCAGTGCTAGAGATCGCTACGCGGGAGGACGGAATGAGCAGTTCTTC.

The V and J genes are TRBV29-1 and TRBJ2-5, with 11 positions matching TRBD2. The CDR3 length is 17 residues. CDR1 is SQVTM, CDR2 ANQGSEA, per germline. Germline trimming cut 2 bases from V and 2 bases from J; bases unmatched to any gene: 10. CDR3 region: CSVERRLAGGKQETQYF. In nucleotides, the CDR3 is TGCAGCGTTGAAAGGAGGCTAGCGGGAGGTAAACAAGAGACCCAGTACTTC.

The sample holds a few counts of this clonotype. This chain connects TRBV29-1 to TRBJ2-1, with 13 bases matching TRBD2. Germline V gives CDR1 SQVTM, CDR2 ANQGSEA. J lost 11 bases, V lost 6 bases, and 13 bases had no gene match. The CDR3 sequence is 15 residues long. CDR3 DNA: TGCAGCGTGGGTAGGACTAGCGGGAGTTCTTTTCAGCAGTTCTTC. Its protein product is CSVGRTSGSSFQQFF.

At least ten counts were recorded for this clonotype. The chain links TRBV6-5 to TRBJ2-3, with D maybe TRBD1 (5 bases). The CDR3 spans 13 residues. CDR1 and CDR2 from the germline V gene are MNHEY and SVGAGI. Trimming pared 2 bases from V and 7 bases from J, leaving 10 bases between. CDR3 DNA sequence: TGTGCCAGCAGTTACGACAGCCCAAATACGCAGTATTTT. It translates to CASSYDSPNTQYF.

This rearrangement joins TRBV20-1 to TRBJ1-1, with D possibly being TRBD1 (6 bases). CDR3 length: 13 amino acids. V lost 1 base to trimming and J lost 3 bases, with 9 bases between them. Germline CDR1 is DFQATT and CDR2 is SNEGSKA (reference sequence). The CDR3 DNA follows: TGCAGTGCTAGAGTACAGGGAGACACTGAAGCTTTCTTT. Protein sequence: CSARVQGDTEAFF.

The rearrangement uses TRBV27 and TRBJ2-3; D unresolved. Trimming took off 1 base at V and 6 bases at J, with 2 bases between the two ends. The CDR3 has 11 residues. The V gene's germline CDR1 is MNHEY and CDR2 SMNVEV (reference sequence). The CDR3 nucleotides are TGTGCCAGCAGTTTATGGGATACGCAGTATTTT. Amino acids: CASSLWDTQYF.

As regards this clonotype: Given a much more abundant clone one base away, this may be a read error. The chain uses TRBV10-3 and TRBJ2-7; D is possibly TRBD1 (6 bases). The CDR3 extends over 12 amino acids. CDR1 is ENHRY and CDR2 is SYGVKD in the germline V gene. CDR3 bases: TGTGCCATCAGTGAGTTGGTCAGGGGTATTTCTTTC. Its protein is CAISELVRGISF.

This clonotype was seen a few times. The chain carries TRBV20-1 and TRBJ2-5; D gene unclear. This CDR3 contains 11 residues. The germline V gene encodes CDR1 DFQATT and CDR2 SNEGSKA (reference sequence). Trimming left V 0 bases short and J 4 bases short, with 3 bases between. Here the CDR3 DNA reads TGCAGTGCTAGAGAGACAGAGACCCAGTACTTC. Translated: CSARETETQYF.

At least ten counts were recorded for this clonotype. The rearrangement links TRBV20-1 to TRBJ2-1, with D unclear. Trimming cost V 6 bases and J 7 bases, with 13 bases left between them. Germline CDR1 and CDR2: DFQATT and SNEGSKA (reference sequence). The CDR3 has 12 residues. The CDR3 nucleotides are TGCAGTGCCAAAACGACAATGAATGAGCAGTTCTTC. Translation: CSAKTTMNEQFF.

At least ten counts were recorded for this clonotype. The chain has TRBV7-2 and TRBJ2-3, with TRBD2 identical over 8 bases. Germline V CDR1 and CDR2: SGHTA, FQGNSA. CDR3 size: 16 residues. V shed 5 bases and J 2 bases; nucleotides not matched to a gene: 9. The CDR3 region is CASSHFSGADTDTQYF. CDR3 coding DNA: TGTGCCAGCAGCCACTTTAGCGGGGCTGACACAGATACGCAGTATTTT.

This clonotype has at least ten counts. V and J are TRBV7-2 and TRBJ2-2; 7 bases agree with TRBD1. CDR1 and CDR2 from the germline V gene are SGHTA and FQGNSA. Losses at the gene ends were 5 bases for V and 7 bases for J; bases not matched to a gene: 4. The length of the CDR3 is 13 residues. The DNA of the CDR3 is TGTGCCAGCAGCCCTACAGGGGTCGGGGAGCTGTTTTTT. Translation: CASSPTGVGELFF.